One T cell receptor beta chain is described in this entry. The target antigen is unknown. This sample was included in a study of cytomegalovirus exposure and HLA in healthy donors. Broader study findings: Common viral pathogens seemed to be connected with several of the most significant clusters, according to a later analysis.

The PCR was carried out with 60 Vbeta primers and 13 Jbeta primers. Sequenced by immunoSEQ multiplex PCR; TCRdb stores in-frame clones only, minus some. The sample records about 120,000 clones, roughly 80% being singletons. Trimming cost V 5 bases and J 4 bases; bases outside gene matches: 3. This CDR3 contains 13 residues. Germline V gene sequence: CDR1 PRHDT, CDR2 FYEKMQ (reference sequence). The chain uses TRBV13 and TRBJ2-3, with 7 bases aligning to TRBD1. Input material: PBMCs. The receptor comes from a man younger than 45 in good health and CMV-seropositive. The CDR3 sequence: CASSDQGADTQYF. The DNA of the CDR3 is TGTGCCAGCAGCGACCAGGGGGCAGATACGCAGTATTTT.